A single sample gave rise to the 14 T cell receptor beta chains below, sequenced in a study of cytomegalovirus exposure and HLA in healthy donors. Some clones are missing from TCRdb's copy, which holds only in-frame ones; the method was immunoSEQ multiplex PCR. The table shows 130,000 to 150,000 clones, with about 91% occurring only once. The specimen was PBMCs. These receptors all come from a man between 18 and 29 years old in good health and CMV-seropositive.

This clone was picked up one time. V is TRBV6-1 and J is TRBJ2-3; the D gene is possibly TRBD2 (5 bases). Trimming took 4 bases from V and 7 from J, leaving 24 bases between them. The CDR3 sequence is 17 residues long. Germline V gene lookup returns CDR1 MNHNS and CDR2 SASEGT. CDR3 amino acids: CASSALRAGAATHTQYF. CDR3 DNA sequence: TGTGCCAGCAGTGCTTTAAGGGCGGGTGCGGCCACGCATACGCAGTATTTT.

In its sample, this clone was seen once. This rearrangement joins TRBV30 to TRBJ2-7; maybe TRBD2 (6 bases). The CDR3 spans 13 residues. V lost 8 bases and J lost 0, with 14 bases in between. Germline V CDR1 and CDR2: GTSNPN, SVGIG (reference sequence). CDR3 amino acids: CARSGRGSYEQYF. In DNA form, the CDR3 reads TGTGCCCGGTCGGGGCGGGGCTCCTACGAGCAGTACTTC. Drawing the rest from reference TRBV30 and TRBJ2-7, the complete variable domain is SQTIHQWPATLVQPVGSPLSLECTVEGTSNPNLYWYRQAAGRGLQLLFYSVGIGQISSEVPQNLSASRPQDRQFILSSKKLLLSDSGFYLCARSGRGSYEQYFGPGTRLTVT.

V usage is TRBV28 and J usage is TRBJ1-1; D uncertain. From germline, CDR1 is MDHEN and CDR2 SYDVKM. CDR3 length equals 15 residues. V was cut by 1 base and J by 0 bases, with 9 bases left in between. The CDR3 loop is CASSLLRQLNTEAFF. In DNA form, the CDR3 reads TGTGCCAGCAGTTTATTGCGGCAGCTGAACACTGAAGCTTTCTTT.

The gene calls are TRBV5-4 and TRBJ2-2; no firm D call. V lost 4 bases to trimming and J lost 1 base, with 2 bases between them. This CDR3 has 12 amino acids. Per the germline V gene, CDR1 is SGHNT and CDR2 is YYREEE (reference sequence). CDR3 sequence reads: CASSLNTGELFF. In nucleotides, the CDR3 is TGTGCCAGCAGCCTGAACACCGGGGAGCTGTTTTTT.

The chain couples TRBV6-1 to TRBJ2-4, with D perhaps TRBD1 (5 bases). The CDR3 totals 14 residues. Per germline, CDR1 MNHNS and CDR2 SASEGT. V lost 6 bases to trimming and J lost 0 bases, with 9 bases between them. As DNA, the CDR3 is TGTGCCAGCAGGGACAACCTAGCCAAAAACATTCAGTACTTC. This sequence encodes CASRDNLAKNIQYF.

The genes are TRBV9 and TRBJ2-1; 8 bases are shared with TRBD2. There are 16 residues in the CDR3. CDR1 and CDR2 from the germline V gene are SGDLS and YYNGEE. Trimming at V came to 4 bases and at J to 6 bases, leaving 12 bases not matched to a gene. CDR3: CASSSRTSRDRNEQFF. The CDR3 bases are TGTGCCAGCAGCTCACGGACTAGCCGAGACCGCAATGAGCAGTTCTTC.

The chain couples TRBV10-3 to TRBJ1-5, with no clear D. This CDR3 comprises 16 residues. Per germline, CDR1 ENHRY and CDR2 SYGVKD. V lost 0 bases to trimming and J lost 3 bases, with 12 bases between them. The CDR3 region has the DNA TGTGCCATCAGTGAGTCAGCCGTCCTGATCAATCAGCCCCAGCATTTT. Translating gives CAISESAVLINQPQHF.

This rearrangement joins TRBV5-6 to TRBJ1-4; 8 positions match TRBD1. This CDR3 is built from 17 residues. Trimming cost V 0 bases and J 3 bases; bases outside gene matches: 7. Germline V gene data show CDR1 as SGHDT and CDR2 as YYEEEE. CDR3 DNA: TGTGCCAGCAGCTTGGCCGCGCAGGGGGCGGCTAATGAAAAACTGTTTTTT. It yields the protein CASSLAAQGAANEKLFF.

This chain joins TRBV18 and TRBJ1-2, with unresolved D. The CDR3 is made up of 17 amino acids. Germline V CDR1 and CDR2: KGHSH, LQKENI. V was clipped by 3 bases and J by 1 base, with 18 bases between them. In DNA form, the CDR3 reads TGTGCCAGCTCACCCCCTGGGGAGGAGTTAATTAACTATGGCTACACCTTC. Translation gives CASSPPGEELINYGYTF.

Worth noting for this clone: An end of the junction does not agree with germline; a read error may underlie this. The CDR3 sequence is CASGVVAGTGELFF. As DNA, the CDR3 is TGTGCCAGCGGCGTGGTAGCTGGAACCGGGGAGCTGTTTTTT. J is TRBJ2-2 and V is TRBV9; no clear D gene. The CDR3 spans 14 residues. Germline loops: CDR1 SGDLS, CDR2 YYNGEE.

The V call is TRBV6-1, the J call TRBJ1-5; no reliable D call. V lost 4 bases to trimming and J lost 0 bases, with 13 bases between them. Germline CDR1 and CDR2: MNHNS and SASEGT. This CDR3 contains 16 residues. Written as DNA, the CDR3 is TGTGCCAGCAGTGGCCCGACACGTTATAGCAATCAGCCCCAGCATTTT. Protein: CASSGPTRYSNQPQHF.

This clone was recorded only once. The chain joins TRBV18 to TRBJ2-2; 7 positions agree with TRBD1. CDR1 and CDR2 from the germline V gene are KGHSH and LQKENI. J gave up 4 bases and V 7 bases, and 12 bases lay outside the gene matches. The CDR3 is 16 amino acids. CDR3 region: CASFPPGQRATGELFF. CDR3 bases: TGTGCCAGCTTCCCACCGGGACAGCGAGCCACCGGGGAGCTGTTTTTT.

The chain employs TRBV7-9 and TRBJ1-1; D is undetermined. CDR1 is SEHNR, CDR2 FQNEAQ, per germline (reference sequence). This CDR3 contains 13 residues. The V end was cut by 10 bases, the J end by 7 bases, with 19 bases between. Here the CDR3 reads CAIEAGRTSEAFF. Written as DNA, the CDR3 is TGTGCCATAGAGGCGGGCAGAACTAGTGAAGCTTTCTTT.

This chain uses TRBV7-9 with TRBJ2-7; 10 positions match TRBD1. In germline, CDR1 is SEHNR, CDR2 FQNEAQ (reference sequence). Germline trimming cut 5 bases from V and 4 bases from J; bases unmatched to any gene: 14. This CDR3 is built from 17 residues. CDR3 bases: TGTGCCAGCAGCACACCTCTGGATGGGACAGGGGAATACGAGCAGTACTTC. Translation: CASSTPLDGTGEYEQYF.